One sample yielded the 30 T cell receptor beta chains listed below, sequenced in a study of identical twins. TCRdb analysed the 5' RACE reads with MiXCR anew, one entry per CDR3 protein. Among 1,800,000 or so distinct CDR3 sequences listed, less than 35% were seen once. The source material was cord blood. These receptors all come from a newborn girl in good health.

This clonotype appeared many times. The rearrangement links TRBV9 to TRBJ2-3; D possibly corresponds to TRBD1 (5 bases). Per germline, CDR1 SGDLS and CDR2 YYNGEE. The CDR3 is 15 amino acids. V shed 0 bases and J shed 5 bases, with 13 bases lying between them. CDR3 protein: CASSVAGHARDTQYF. For the CDR3, the DNA is TGTGCCAGCAGCGTAGCTGGACATGCAAGAGATACGCAGTATTTT.

The chain is built from TRBV7-9 and TRBJ2-2; D ambiguous. The CDR3 is 15 amino acids. The germline V and J ends were trimmed by 1 base and 4 bases, with 10 bases remaining between them. Germline CDR1 and CDR2: SEHNR and FQNEAQ (reference sequence). CDR3 coding DNA: TGTGCCAGCAGCTTAGGGCAGCTTTTCACCGGGGAGCTGTTTTTT. The encoded protein is CASSLGQLFTGELFF. Variable domain in full (rest from reference TRBV7-9 and TRBJ2-2): DTGVSQNPRHKITKRGQNVTFRCDPISEHNRLYWYRQTLGQGPEFLTYFQNEAQLEKSRLLSDRFSAERPKGSFSTLEIQRTEQGDSAMYLCASSLGQLFTGELFFGEGSRLTVL.

The sample holds a few counts of this clonotype. The chain uses TRBV5-1 and TRBJ2-1, with D maybe TRBD2 (10 bases). Trimming left V 6 bases short and J 6 bases short, with 22 bases between. The germline V gene encodes CDR1 SGHRS and CDR2 YFSETQ. The CDR3 is 16 residues long. CDR3 coding DNA: TGCGCCAGCAAGACAGGGGGGACTAGCGCCCTCAATGAGCAGTTCTTC. Translation gives CASKTGGTSALNEQFF.

This rearrangement joins TRBV2 to TRBJ2-7; TRBD1 agrees at 7 bases. V was pared by 6 bases and J by 1 base, with 9 bases of the junction left unmatched. CDR1 SNHLY and CDR2 FYNNEI come from the germline V gene. This CDR3 contains 15 residues. In nucleotides, the CDR3 is TGTGCCAGCAGCGCTTACAGGGGCCTTTCCTACGAGCAGTACTTC. The encoded protein is CASSAYRGLSYEQYF.

The V call is TRBV5-1, the J call TRBJ2-5; 9 bases line up with TRBD2. CDR1 and CDR2 from the germline V gene are SGHRS and YFSETQ. V shed 4 bases and J 13 bases; nucleotides not matched to a gene: 14. The CDR3 has 14 amino acids. The CDR3: CASSISGGINERYF. CDR3 sequence (DNA): TGCGCCAGCAGCATTAGCGGGGGCATCAATGAGCGGTACTTC.

This clonotype showed up just a few times. The chain couples TRBV30 to TRBJ1-5; D is uncertain. The CDR3 length is 13 residues. Germline V gene sequence: CDR1 GTSNPN, CDR2 SVGIG (reference sequence). The V and J ends lost 1 base and 4 bases respectively, with 8 bases between them. The CDR3 sequence: CAWSGLGNQPQHF. The CDR3 DNA sequence: TGTGCCTGGAGTGGATTGGGGAATCAGCCCCAGCATTTT.

The genes are TRBV20-1 and TRBJ2-4, with D unclear. The DNA end lines up better with TRBJ2-7; the J call may be wrong. Per germline, CDR1 DFQATT and CDR2 SNEGSKA (reference sequence). The CDR3 sequence is 11 residues long. This CDR3 is CSARDMGEQYF. CDR3 in DNA: TGCAGTGCTAGAGATATGGGCGAGCAGTACTTC.

The J gene is TRBJ2-7, the V gene TRBV3-1; possible D gene TRBD2, 6 bases. The J call is uncertain, as TRBJ2-5 better fits the DNA end. Per germline, CDR1 LGHDT and CDR2 YNNKEL (reference sequence). The CDR3 is made up of 15 amino acids. This chain's CDR3 is CASSQGGTAIATQYF. Here the CDR3 DNA reads TGTGCCAGCAGCCAAGGGGGGACTGCAATTGCGACCCAGTACTTC.

This clonotype has more than one count but fewer than ten. The chain recombines TRBV20-1 with TRBJ2-7, with TRBD2 identical over 9 bases. Germline loops: CDR1 DFQATT, CDR2 SNEGSKA (reference sequence). V shed 0 bases, J shed 1 base, and the junction held 7 bases outside the gene matches. The length of the CDR3 is 16 residues. CDR3 amino acids: CSARDGGLAGSYEQYF. DNA of the CDR3: TGCAGTGCTAGAGATGGTGGGCTAGCGGGGTCCTACGAGCAGTACTTC.

CDR3: CASSEGQAYEQYF. The CDR3 coding sequence is TGTGCCAGCAGTGAAGGTCAGGCCTACGAGCAGTACTTC. The V and J genes are TRBV6-1 and TRBJ2-7; the D is unclear. The CDR3 spans 13 residues. V lost 1 base and J lost 2, with 6 bases in between. Germline values: CDR1 MNHNS, CDR2 SASEGT.

There are a few counts of this clonotype. This chain uses TRBV7-2 with TRBJ2-3; TRBD2 matches 10 bases. The CDR3 sequence is 15 residues long. Germline V gives CDR1 SGHTA, CDR2 FQGNSA. Trimming took 3 bases from V and 9 from J; bases not matched to a gene: 9. CDR3 in amino acids: CASSFTSGTGHTQYF. DNA for the CDR3: TGTGCCAGCAGCTTTACTAGCGGGACTGGCCACACGCAGTATTTT. Complete variable domain (other parts from reference TRBV7-2 and TRBJ2-3): GAGVSQSPSNKVTEKGKDVELRCDPISGHTALYWYRQSLGQGLEFLIYFQGNSAPDKSGLPSDRFSAERTGGSVSTLTIQRTQQEDSAVYLCASSFTSGTGHTQYFGPGTRLTVL.

The rearrangement links TRBV20-1 to TRBJ1-1; maybe TRBD1 (5 bases). The CDR3 totals 12 residues. In germline, CDR1 is DFQATT, CDR2 SNEGSKA (reference sequence). Between the trimmed V and J ends, which lost 4 bases and 3 bases, there was a span of 9 bases. The CDR3 sequence is CSANKGYTEAFF. As DNA, the CDR3 is TGCAGTGCTAACAAGGGGTACACTGAAGCTTTCTTT.

This chain links TRBV20-1 with TRBJ2-7, with TRBD2 matching 9 bases. CDR3 length: 15 residues. Germline assignment: CDR1 DFQATT and CDR2 SNEGSKA (reference sequence). Trimming took 7 bases from V and 6 from J; bases not matched to a gene: 16. The CDR3 reads CSGSPKAGGMGEQYF. CDR3 coding DNA: TGCAGTGGGTCCCCGAAAGCGGGAGGAATGGGCGAGCAGTACTTC.

The chain has TRBV7-9 and TRBJ2-3; no reliable D call. The CDR3 is 15 amino acids. Germline V CDR1 and CDR2: SEHNR, FQNEAQ (reference sequence). V was clipped by 2 bases and J by 0 bases, with 9 bases between them. CDR3 coding DNA: TGTGCCAGCAGCTTAAAAATTACTAGCACAGATACGCAGTATTTT. The encoded protein is CASSLKITSTDTQYF.

There are many counts of this clonotype. The J gene is TRBJ2-3, the V gene TRBV10-3, with 9 positions matching TRBD2. Per germline, CDR1 ENHRY and CDR2 SYGVKD. This CDR3 contains 14 residues. V was pared by 6 bases and J by 10 bases, with 11 bases of the junction left unmatched. CDR3 in DNA: TGTGCCATCAGGCCTAGCGGGACCCTATGGGCGCAGTATTTT. It encodes CAIRPSGTLWAQYF.

This chain connects TRBV29-1 to TRBJ2-3; 9 nucleotides line up with TRBD1. The CDR3 extends over 15 amino acids. Trimming removed 2 bases from V and 5 bases from J; junction bases left unmatched: 8. Germline values: CDR1 SQVTM, CDR2 ANQGSEA. The chain's CDR3 is CSVEKTTGGKDTQYF. CDR3 DNA sequence: TGCAGCGTTGAAAAAACGACAGGGGGGAAAGATACGCAGTATTTT.

This clonotype was counted between two and nine times. This chain uses TRBV5-1 with TRBJ2-1; perhaps D is TRBD1 or TRBD2 (6 bases each). The CDR3 has 15 amino acids. V was trimmed by 4 bases and J by 4 bases, leaving 15 bases between them. Germline CDR1 is SGHRS and CDR2 is YFSETQ. CDR3 residues: CASSGGRSGYNEQFF. CDR3 coding DNA: TGCGCCAGCAGCGGGGGGCGGTCGGGGTACAATGAGCAGTTCTTC.

The V call is TRBV28, the J call TRBJ1-1; a weak D match, TRBD1 (5 bases). The V end lost 5 bases, the J end lost 5 bases, and 9 bases lay between the germline ends. Germline V gene lookup returns CDR1 MDHEN and CDR2 SYDVKM. There are 12 residues in the CDR3. The chain's CDR3 is CASSPRQTEAFF. As DNA, the CDR3 is TGTGCCAGCAGTCCTAGACAGACTGAAGCTTTCTTT. Combining the CDR3 with reference TRBV28 and TRBJ1-1 gives the whole variable domain DVKVTQSSRYLVKRTGEKVFLECVQDMDHENMFWYRQDPGLGLRLIYFSYDVKMKEKGDIPEGYSVSREKKERFSLILESASTNQTSMYLCASSPRQTEAFFGQGTRLTVV.

The sample holds a few counts of this clonotype. The genes are TRBV20-1 and TRBJ2-1; 8 nucleotides agree with TRBD2. J gave up 7 bases and V 3 bases, and 14 bases lay outside the gene matches. This CDR3 region has 16 residues. Germline V lookup: CDR1 DFQATT, CDR2 SNEGSKA (reference sequence). The CDR3 loop is CSASPISGAFMNEQFF. In nucleotides, the CDR3 is TGCAGTGCTAGTCCTATTAGCGGGGCCTTCATGAATGAGCAGTTCTTC.

V usage is TRBV30 and J usage is TRBJ1-5, with TRBD1 matching 8 bases. The V and J ends lost 2 bases and 5 bases, in that order; junction bases with no gene match: 5. CDR1 is GTSNPN and CDR2 is SVGIG in the germline V gene (reference sequence). The CDR3 runs to 14 residues. In DNA form, the CDR3 reads TGTGCCTGGAGTCGGGGACAGGCGTATCAGCCCCAGCATTTT. This sequence encodes CAWSRGQAYQPQHF.

This clonotype was seen a few times. The chain couples TRBV2 to TRBJ1-5; tentative D call: TRBD1 (6 bases). The V and J ends lost 3 bases and 4 bases respectively, with 16 bases between them. The CDR3 runs 16 residues. Per the germline V gene, CDR1 is SNHLY and CDR2 is FYNNEI. CDR3: CASSDYQGQGNQPQHF. The CDR3 DNA reads as TGTGCCAGCAGTGATTATCAGGGGCAGGGTAATCAGCCCCAGCATTTT. Variable domain in full (rest from reference TRBV2 and TRBJ1-5): EPEVTQTPSHQVTQMGQEVILRCVPISNHLYFYWYRQILGQKVEFLVSFYNNEISEKSEIFDDQFSVERPDGSNFTLKIRSTKLEDSAMYFCASSDYQGQGNQPQHFGDGTRLSIL.

This clonotype was recorded a few times. The V and J genes are TRBV2 and TRBJ2-1; D is undetermined. The DNA end lines up better with TRBJ2-7; the J call may be wrong. CDR1 SNHLY and CDR2 FYNNEI come from the germline V gene. The length of the CDR3 is 16 residues. This chain's CDR3 is CASGWVTASPYNEQYF. Written as DNA, the CDR3 is TGTGCCAGCGGGTGGGTAACGGCCAGTCCCTACAATGAGCAGTACTTC.

This sequence joins TRBV28 and TRBJ2-4; D remains ambiguous. Trimming shortened V by 0 bases and J by 1 base, and 7 bases separated the two germline ends. Per germline, CDR1 MDHEN and CDR2 SYDVKM. The CDR3 length is 15 residues. CDR3 sequence reads: CASSLWSGAKNIQYF. The CDR3 DNA sequence: TGTGCCAGCAGTTTATGGAGTGGGGCCAAAAACATTCAGTACTTC.

In its sample, this clonotype was seen many times. The DNA for the CDR3 is TGCAGCGTTGCCCTCATTCTCCGGGATACGCAGTATTTT. Translated: CSVALILRDTQYF. The genes are TRBV29-1 and TRBJ2-3; D unresolved. V was cut by 4 bases and J by 6 bases, with 14 bases left in between. Germline V gene lookup returns CDR1 SQVTM and CDR2 ANQGSEA. The CDR3 loop spans 13 amino acids.

The chain has TRBV7-2 and TRBJ1-3; D is unclear. This CDR3 has 14 amino acids. Between the trimmed V and J ends, which lost 1 base and 2 bases, there was a span of 6 bases. Germline CDR1 is SGHTA and CDR2 is FQGNSA. The CDR3 nucleotides are TGTGCCAGCAGCTTAGGGGCGACTGGAAACACCATATATTTT. This codes for CASSLGATGNTIYF. The full variable domain, rest sourced from reference TRBV7-2 and TRBJ1-3, is GAGVSQSPSNKVTEKGKDVELRCDPISGHTALYWYRQSLGQGLEFLIYFQGNSAPDKSGLPSDRFSAERTGGSVSTLTIQRTQQEDSAVYLCASSLGATGNTIYFGEGSWLTVV.

Here the CDR3 DNA reads TGTGCCAGCAGTTTCATCGGACAGGGCCATGGTGAAACCTTGTACAACATTCAGTACTTC. As protein: CASSFIGQGHGETLYNIQYF. The chain uses TRBV28 and TRBJ2-4, with TRBD1 matching 8 bases. V was clipped by 3 bases and J by 7 bases; unmatched bases: 23. The germline gives CDR1 MDHEN, CDR2 SYDVKM. This CDR3 has 20 amino acids.

This clonotype has a handful of counts. The chain employs TRBV25-1 and TRBJ1-4, with a tentative D call TRBD1 (5 bases). The germline V gene has CDR1 MGHDK and CDR2 SYGVNS. CDR3 length equals 13 residues. Trimming took off 5 bases at V and 8 bases at J, with 12 bases between the two ends. CDR3 DNA: TGTGCCAGCAGTTCTGGGGCAGGGGAAAAACTGTTTTTT. Its protein product is CASSSGAGEKLFF.

Regarding this clonotype: A junction boundary mismatches the germline segment, possibly from a read error. The chain uses TRBV24-1 and TRBJ1-2; 8 bases align to TRBD1. The CDR3 length is 15 residues. The germline V gene encodes CDR1 KGHDR and CDR2 SFDVKD. The CDR3 loop is CATSGGQAANYGYTF. The CDR3 nucleotides are TGTGCCACTAGTGGGGGACAGGCTGCGAACTATGGCTACACCTTC.

The rearrangement links TRBV21-1 to TRBJ2-1. TRBV21-1 is designated a pseudogene. CDR3 size: 12 residues. CDR3 nucleotide sequence: TGTGCCAGCAGCAACAGCGCTTGGAAGCCGTTCTTC. The encoded protein is CASSNSAWKPFF.

A few counts support this clonotype. This chain uses TRBV20-1 with TRBJ2-3; D is uncertain. Germline assignment: CDR1 DFQATT and CDR2 SNEGSKA (reference sequence). The CDR3 totals 11 residues. The ends were cut back, 6 bases at V and 3 bases at J, with 7 bases in the middle. As DNA, the CDR3 is TGCAGTGCCCATATGACAGATACGCAGTATTTT. This codes for CSAHMTDTQYF.